This T cell receptor beta chain is drawn from a study of T cell responses to AZD1222 COVID-19 vaccine. The wider study: Second-dose recipients at about 4 or about 12 weeks were treated as one pooled group. Broader study findings: The donor group comprised mostly white British people and more females; the analysis possibly underestimated clonal diversity. Receipt of two AZD1222 doses was followed by a rise in Spike-specific TCR breadth and depth.

CDR1 MNHEY and CDR2 SVGAGI come from the germline V gene. V was shortened by 0 bases and J by 1 base, with 9 bases between the two germline ends. CDR3 length: 15 residues. TCRdb's table, derived via immunoSEQ multiplex PCR, lists solely in-frame clones and lacks some. The sample yields approximately 100,000 clones, 85% to 90% seen once. A note on this clone: Its antigen is undetermined.

The sequences come from peripheral blood, collected on day 0 of AZD1222 vaccination. The genes are TRBV6-5 and TRBJ1-1, with D hard to call. The clonotype originates from an adult in good health. The CDR3 region has the DNA TGTGCCAGCAGTTACTCGTTTTCAGGGAACACTGAAGCTTTCTTT. This codes for CASSYSFSGNTEAFF.